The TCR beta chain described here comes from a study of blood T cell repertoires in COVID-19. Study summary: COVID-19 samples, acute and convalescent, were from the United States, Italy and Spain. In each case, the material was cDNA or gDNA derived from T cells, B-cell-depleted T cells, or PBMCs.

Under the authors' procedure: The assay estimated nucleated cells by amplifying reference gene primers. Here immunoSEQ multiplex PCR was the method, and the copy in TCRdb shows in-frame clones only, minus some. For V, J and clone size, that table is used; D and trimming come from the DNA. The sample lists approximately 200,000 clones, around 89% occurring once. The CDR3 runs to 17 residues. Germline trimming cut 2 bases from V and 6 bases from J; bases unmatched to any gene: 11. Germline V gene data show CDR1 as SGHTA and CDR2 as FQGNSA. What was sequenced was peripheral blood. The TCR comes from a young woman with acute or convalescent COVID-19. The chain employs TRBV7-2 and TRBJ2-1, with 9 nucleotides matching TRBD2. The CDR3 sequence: CASSLRSLSGSRNEQFF. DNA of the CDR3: TGTGCCAGCAGCTTAAGGTCCCTTAGCGGGAGTCGCAATGAGCAGTTCTTC.